Below, 13 T cell receptor beta chains from the same sample are listed, as sequenced in a study of OX40 agonist ivuxolimab in advanced cancers. Sequencing used immunoSEQ multiplex PCR; TCRdb keeps in-frame clones, though not all of them. The repertoire includes about 77,000 clones, more than 70% of them detected once, and 0.76% sits in the top ten. The specimen comprised CD4+ or CD8+ T cells sorted from blood, sampled in a trial of the OX40 agonist ivuxolimab. These TCRs come from an adult with an advanced solid tumor such as melanoma, head and neck, liver or kidney cancer.

The rearrangement joins TRBV11-3 to TRBJ2-1; 7 nucleotides agree with TRBD2. Germline CDR1 and CDR2: SGHNT and YENEEA. The CDR3 length is 13 residues. The V segment lost 1 base and the J segment 10 bases; nucleotides outside the gene matches: 4. The CDR3 DNA reads as TGTGCCAGCAGCTTAGGCGGGACTAACGAGCAGTTCTTC. Residues: CASSLGGTNEQFF. Looking up the rest from reference TRBV11-3 and TRBJ2-1 gives the full variable domain: EAGVVQSPRYKIIEKKQPVAFWCNPISGHNTLYWYLQNLGQGPELLIRYENEEAVDDSQLPKDRFSAERLKGVDSTLKIQPAELGDSAVYLCASSLGGTNEQFFGPGTRLTVL.

This clone came up a few times. This chain links TRBV7-3 with TRBJ2-3; D call uncertain. Germline assignment: CDR1 SGHTA and CDR2 FQGTGA. Trimming cost V 1 base and J 5 bases, with 10 bases left between them. The CDR3 sequence is 14 residues long. The CDR3 protein is CASSLMSPEDTQYF. The DNA for the CDR3 is TGTGCCAGCAGCTTAATGTCCCCCGAAGATACGCAGTATTTT.

The CDR3 loop reads CASSSHTGLPEQYF. CDR3 DNA: TGTGCCAGCAGCTCCCATACAGGACTCCCCGAGCAGTACTTC. V usage is TRBV5-5 and J usage is TRBJ2-7, with D possibly called TRBD1 or TRBD2 (5 bases each). V lost 3 bases, J lost 6 bases, and 16 bases lay in between. The CDR3 is made up of 14 amino acids. The germline V gene has CDR1 SGHKS and CDR2 YYEKEE (reference sequence).

The chain carries TRBV27 and TRBJ1-2, with 11 positions matching TRBD1. In germline, CDR1 is MNHEY, CDR2 SMNVEV (reference sequence). The CDR3 consists of 16 residues. Germline trimming cut 6 bases from V and 6 bases from J; bases unmatched to any gene: 12. CDR3 bases: TGTGCCAGCAGAAGCCTTGCACCGGGACAGGGGGATGGCTACACCTTC. Protein product: CASRSLAPGQGDGYTF.

This chain joins TRBV29-1 and TRBJ1-1; D uncertain. The CDR3 is 14 amino acids. From germline, CDR1 is SQVTM and CDR2 ANQGSEA. The V end lost 3 bases, the J end lost 1 base, and 12 bases lay between the germline ends. The CDR3 region has the DNA TGCAGCGTTGACTACGGTTTTGCGAACACTGAAGCTTTCTTT. It yields the protein CSVDYGFANTEAFF. Complete variable domain (other parts from reference TRBV29-1 and TRBJ1-1): SAVISQKPSRDICQRGTSLTIQCQVDSQVTMMFWYRQQPGQSLTLIATANQGSEATYESGFVIDKFPISRPNLTFSTLTVSNMSPEDSSIYLCSVDYGFANTEAFFGQGTRLTVV.

J is TRBJ1-5 and V is TRBV4-1; possible D gene TRBD1, 6 bases. CDR1 and CDR2 (germline): MGHRA, YSYEKL. The CDR3 length is 15 residues. V shed 1 base and J shed 2 bases, with 9 bases lying between them. CDR3 DNA: TGCGCCAGCAGCCAAGCAGGGGATGGCAATCAGCCCCAGCATTTT. This encodes CASSQAGDGNQPQHF.

The J gene is TRBJ1-3, the V gene TRBV11-2; D is uncertain. The V and J ends lost 0 bases and 2 bases respectively, with 8 bases between them. Per germline, CDR1 SGHAT and CDR2 FQNNGV. CDR3 length: 15 residues. The CDR3 spells CASSLDPVAGNTIYF. As DNA, the CDR3 is TGTGCCAGCAGCTTAGACCCGGTGGCTGGAAACACCATATATTTT.

On this clone: This CDR3 is also generated by other DNA sequences in the sample. CDR3 DNA sequence: TGTGCCAGCAGTGAATCGGAGGGTTACAGCTCCTACGAGCAGTACTTC. This codes for CASSESEGYSSYEQYF. This rearrangement joins TRBV25-1 to TRBJ2-7, with D possibly TRBD2 on 6 matching bases. The CDR3 runs to 16 residues. Germline V gives CDR1 MGHDK, CDR2 SYGVNS. The V and J ends lost 1 base and 0 bases respectively, with 13 bases between them.

The V gene is TRBV11-2, the J gene TRBJ1-1, with D hard to call. This CDR3 spans 14 amino acids. Germline loops: CDR1 SGHAT, CDR2 FQNNGV. V lost 1 base to trimming and J lost 0 bases, with 6 bases between them. The CDR3 is CASSLGSLNTEAFF. CDR3 nucleotide sequence: TGTGCCAGCAGCTTAGGAAGCTTGAACACTGAAGCTTTCTTT.

The chain recombines TRBV19 with TRBJ2-7; weak D call: TRBD1 (6 bases). Looked up from germline, CDR1 is LNHDA and CDR2 is SQIVND (reference sequence). This CDR3 is built from 13 residues. V lost 7 bases and J 5 bases, leaving 15 bases between the germline ends. CDR3 sequence: CASTARQGHEQYF. For the CDR3, the DNA is TGTGCCAGTACCGCAAGGCAGGGGCACGAGCAGTACTTC.

V and J are TRBV6-1 and TRBJ1-1; no reliable D call. Between the trimmed V and J ends, which lost 6 bases and 2 bases, there was a span of 10 bases. Germline V gives CDR1 MNHNS, CDR2 SASEGT. The CDR3 totals 13 residues. The CDR3 here is CASRYGINTEAFF. The CDR3 DNA follows: TGTGCCAGCAGGTATGGGATTAACACTGAAGCTTTCTTT.

The sample holds a few counts of this clone. This chain links TRBV28 with TRBJ1-2, with TRBD1 as a possible D gene (6 bases). CDR1 MDHEN and CDR2 SYDVKM come from the germline V gene. The CDR3 length is 15 residues. V gave up 7 bases and J gave up 8 bases, with 23 bases separating them. In DNA form, the CDR3 reads TGTGCCAGCAACCGATCCATGCGGGGGCCCCAGGGCTACACCTTC. Residues: CASNRSMRGPQGYTF.

The chain is built from TRBV5-5 and TRBJ2-6; TRBD2 agrees at 13 bases. The V and J ends lost 2 bases and 0 bases, in that order; junction bases with no gene match: 5. Germline loops: CDR1 SGHKS, CDR2 YYEKEE (reference sequence). The CDR3 contains 19 residues. The CDR3 loop reads CASSFRTSGGLSGANVLTF. DNA of the CDR3: TGTGCCAGCAGCTTTCGGACTAGCGGGGGACTCTCTGGGGCCAACGTCCTGACTTTC.